These 10 T cell receptor beta chains originate from one sample sequenced in a study of T cells in localized non-small cell lung cancer (TCRdb year 2020). Libraries were constructed by the immunoSEQ multiplex PCR assay. The clones in this table, taken by TCRdb from immuneACCESS, are in-frame only. Not every clone is retained; where verified, under half of the shortfall comes from an unresolved V gene, and the cause of the rest is unknown. For this sample there are around 45,000 clones; roughly nine tenths appear just once. The ten largest clones represent about 2.5% of the sample. Material: PBMCs, obtained before any cancer treatment. These receptors came from a man aged 35 to 69 with stage II lung adenocarcinoma.

The chain combines TRBV25-1 with TRBJ2-3; D call uncertain. CDR3 length equals 14 residues. Trimming took 3 bases from V and 2 from J, leaving 9 bases between them. Germline assignment: CDR1 MGHDK and CDR2 SYGVNS. The CDR3 here is CASSDTSDTDTQYF. The CDR3 DNA follows: TGTGCCAGCAGTGATACTTCTGACACAGATACGCAGTATTTT. Supplemented by reference TRBV25-1 and TRBJ2-3, the full variable domain reads EADIYQTPRYLVIGTGKKITLECSQTMGHDKMYWYQQDPGMELHLIHYSYGVNSTEKGDLSSESTVSRIRTEHFPLTLESARPSHTSQYLCASSDTSDTDTQYFGPGTRLTVL.

The chain is built from TRBV7-3 and TRBJ2-1; 12 nucleotides match TRBD2. Germline V gives CDR1 SGHTA, CDR2 FQGTGA. This CDR3 is 16 amino acids long. Losses at the gene ends were 5 bases for V and 2 bases for J; bases not matched to a gene: 4. In DNA form, the CDR3 reads TGTGCCAGCAGCATACTAGCGGGGGGCCCCTACAATGAGCAGTTCTTC. It codes for CASSILAGGPYNEQFF.

V is TRBV19 and J is TRBJ1-5, with 7 bases aligning to TRBD1. The germline V gene encodes CDR1 LNHDA and CDR2 SQIVND (reference sequence). V gave up 1 base and J gave up 2 bases; unmatched junction bases: 8. The CDR3 loop spans 17 amino acids. Written as DNA, the CDR3 is TGTGCCAGTAGTATAGTAAAGGGGGCGCGAGGCAATCAGCCCCAGCATTTT. This translates into CASSIVKGARGNQPQHF.

The CDR3 coding sequence is TGTGCCAGCAGCTTAGCGACGGGGTTCTCTGGAAACACCATATATTTT. This translates into CASSLATGFSGNTIYF. This chain connects TRBV7-9 to TRBJ1-3; D gene ambiguous. Germline CDR1 is SEHNR and CDR2 is FQNEAQ (reference sequence). The CDR3 contains 16 residues. Trimming left V 0 bases short and J 0 bases short, with 9 bases between.

This rearrangement joins TRBV18 to TRBJ1-2; no clear D gene. Per the germline V gene, CDR1 is KGHSH and CDR2 is LQKENI. There are 13 residues in the CDR3. The germline V and J ends were trimmed by 4 bases and 2 bases, with 8 bases remaining between them. CDR3: CASSQGFNYGYTF. The CDR3 DNA sequence: TGTGCCAGCTCACAGGGTTTCAACTATGGCTACACCTTC.

The rearrangement links TRBV6-1 to TRBJ2-5; the match to TRBD2 covers 10 bases. The ends lost 3 bases at V and 2 bases at J; junction bases unmatched: 3. The CDR3 extends over 15 amino acids. Germline-derived CDR1 and CDR2 are MNHNS and SASEGT. The CDR3 DNA reads as TGTGCCAGCAGTGAGCTAGCGGGGGCACAAGAGACCCAGTACTTC. Amino acid sequence: CASSELAGAQETQYF.

This sequence joins TRBV7-8 and TRBJ1-1; TRBD1 might be the D (6 bases). The CDR3 contains 17 residues. V lost 1 base, J lost 1 base, and 16 bases lay in between. The germline gives CDR1 SGHVS, CDR2 FQNEAQ. The chain's CDR3 is CASSLEGPGATNTEAFF. CDR3 DNA sequence: TGTGCCAGCAGCTTAGAAGGACCGGGGGCGACGAACACTGAAGCTTTCTTT.

V gene TRBV30 combines with J gene TRBJ2-1; D is undetermined. CDR3 length: 14 residues. V gave up 0 bases and J gave up 6 bases, with 12 bases separating them. CDR1 is GTSNPN and CDR2 is SVGIG in the germline V gene (reference sequence). The CDR3 nucleotides are TGTGCCTGGAGTGTAAAGTACCTACCCAATGAGCAGTTCTTC. Its protein is CAWSVKYLPNEQFF.

This chain links TRBV19 with TRBJ2-5, with TRBD1 matching 9 bases. Germline loops: CDR1 LNHDA, CDR2 SQIVND (reference sequence). The CDR3 is 14 amino acids. V shed 7 bases and J 5 bases; nucleotides not matched to a gene: 8. The CDR3 loop is CASTQQGARETQYF. DNA of the CDR3: TGTGCCAGTACTCAACAGGGGGCCAGGGAGACCCAGTACTTC.

V usage is TRBV6-5 and J usage is TRBJ2-4; possibly TRBD1 or TRBD2 for D (5 bases each). CDR3 length: 14 residues. CDR1 is MNHEY and CDR2 is SVGAGI in the germline V gene. V was cut by 6 bases and J by 9 bases, with 18 bases left in between. In DNA form, the CDR3 reads TGTGCCAGCAGGGGGAAGGGGACCTTAGTCATTCAGTACTTC. Translating gives CASRGKGTLVIQYF.